Ten or more counts support the clone carrying this TCR beta chain. Its specificity is unknown. Making use of molecular barcodes, quantitative 5'-RACE generated TCR beta libraries. In TCRdb, the 5' RACE reads were re-called with MiXCR into one record per CDR3 protein. The sample yields 300,000 to 350,000 distinct CDR3 sequences, roughly 20% seen once. This specimen comes from a study of CD8 T cells in ankylosing spondylitis. Study results and limitations: One TCR beta motif, made up of roughly 8 highly homologous variants, appeared characteristic of ankylosing spondylitis blood. There was reportedly significant enrichment of clones that were disease-linked in matched ankylosing spondylitis synovial fluid. Relatively rare in peripheral blood, disease-linked clones were also CD8+.

With V trimmed by 6 bases and J by 6 bases, 6 bases remained unmatched. Germline V CDR1 and CDR2: DFQATT, SNEGSKA (reference sequence). The CDR3 has 13 residues. This chain links TRBV20-1 with TRBJ2-2; 8 bases agree with TRBD2. Input material: blood, either unsorted or a sorted T cell fraction (not recorded which). This sequence was found in a female donor with ankylosing spondylitis or in good health (not recorded which). The CDR3 DNA follows: TGCAGTGCAACAGGGACTAGGCCCGGGGAGCTGTTTTTT. Encoded protein: CSATGTRPGELFF.